These 20 T cell receptor beta chains were sequenced from one sample in a study of CD8 T cells in Susac syndrome. Roughly 0.45 to 1 ug RNA was reverse transcribed with random hexamers. TCRdb re-called the immunoSEQ multiplex PCR reads through MiXCR, storing one row per CDR3 protein. The table lists about 300,000 distinct CDR3 sequences, 89% of them singletons. Sequenced sample: CD8+ T cells from PBMCs. The receptors were gathered from a human donor with multiple sclerosis.

The J gene is TRBJ2-7, the V gene TRBV13, with 12 bases that match TRBD2. This CDR3 has 18 residues. Germline V gives CDR1 PRHDT, CDR2 FYEKMQ (reference sequence). V lost 0 bases, J lost 3 bases, and 9 bases stayed unmatched. The chain's CDR3 is CASSLGLAGGPDVYEQYF. CDR3 DNA sequence: TGTGCCAGCAGCTTAGGGCTAGCGGGAGGGCCGGACGTCTACGAGCAGTACTTC.

The chain carries TRBV20-1 and TRBJ1-4; D remains ambiguous. This CDR3 region has 14 residues. The germline V and J ends were trimmed by 5 bases and 0 bases, with 10 bases remaining between them. CDR1 and CDR2 from the germline V gene are DFQATT and SNEGSKA (reference sequence). The CDR3 protein is CSASDPATNEKLFF. Here the CDR3 DNA reads TGCAGTGCTTCGGACCCTGCAACTAATGAAAAACTGTTTTTT.

The chain employs TRBV20-1 and TRBJ2-5; D perhaps matches TRBD2 (6 bases). V was trimmed by 0 bases and J by 4 bases, leaving 18 bases between them. The germline gives CDR1 DFQATT, CDR2 SNEGSKA (reference sequence). CDR3 length: 16 residues. Here the CDR3 DNA reads TGCAGTGCTAGAGAGGGGCGGGGAGGTCGGCTAGAGACCCAGTACTTC. It yields the protein CSAREGRGGRLETQYF.

This sequence joins TRBV4-1 and TRBJ2-7; no firm D call. CDR1 is MGHRA, CDR2 YSYEKL, per germline. V dropped 3 bases and J dropped 2 bases, with 11 bases sitting between them. The CDR3 extends over 14 amino acids. This chain's CDR3 is CASSQPLGPYEQYF. CDR3 in DNA: TGCGCCAGCAGCCAGCCCCTGGGCCCCTACGAGCAGTACTTC.

This sequence joins TRBV30 and TRBJ1-5, with D possibly being TRBD1 (5 bases). This CDR3 contains 13 residues. The V gene lost 0 bases and the J gene lost 6 bases, with 9 bases spanning the gap. In germline, CDR1 is GTSNPN, CDR2 SVGIG (reference sequence). The CDR3 reads CAWSVQVGQPQHF. CDR3 bases: TGTGCCTGGAGTGTACAGGTGGGTCAGCCCCAGCATTTT.

The chain is built from TRBV13 and TRBJ2-3; D may correspond to TRBD1 or TRBD2 (6 bases each). Germline CDR1 PRHDT, CDR2 FYEKMQ (reference sequence). The CDR3 extends over 15 amino acids. V was shortened by 7 bases and J by 3 bases, with 17 bases between the two germline ends. CDR3 amino acids: CASIIMGGGTDTQYF. The CDR3 region has the DNA TGTGCCAGCATCATAATGGGGGGCGGGACAGATACGCAGTATTTT.

J is TRBJ2-7 and V is TRBV11-1; D might be TRBD1 (5 bases). Germline lookup yields CDR1 SGHAT and CDR2 FQDESV (reference sequence). The V end lost 0 bases, the J end lost 7 bases, and 13 bases lay between the germline ends. CDR3 size: 14 residues. The chain's CDR3 is CASSLAGPIWEQYF. The DNA for the CDR3 is TGTGCCAGCAGCTTAGCGGGGCCGATCTGGGAGCAGTACTTC.

The chain uses TRBV20-1 and TRBJ1-6; 10 bases map to TRBD1. Germline-derived CDR1 and CDR2 are DFQATT and SNEGSKA (reference sequence). The CDR3 length is 15 residues. Losses at the gene ends were 5 bases for V and 9 bases for J; bases not matched to a gene: 10. Written as DNA, the CDR3 is TGCAGTGCTGACGAACCGGGACAGGGGCGTTCACCCCTCCACTTT. Protein sequence: CSADEPGQGRSPLHF.

V gene TRBV6-6 combines with J gene TRBJ2-3, with D unclear. This CDR3 is 15 amino acids long. With 6 bases removed from V and 0 bases from J, the gap between germline ends came to 13 bases. Germline loops: CDR1 MNHNY, CDR2 SVGAGI (reference sequence). CDR3 sequence: CASRPLGKSTDTQYF. The CDR3 coding sequence is TGTGCCAGCAGGCCTCTGGGGAAGAGCACAGATACGCAGTATTTT.

This clonotype was seen just once. This rearrangement joins TRBV14 to TRBJ2-1, with 8 bases lining up with TRBD1. J lost 4 bases, V lost 4 bases, and 6 bases had no gene match. This CDR3 contains 15 residues. Per germline, CDR1 SGHDN and CDR2 FVKESK. The CDR3 loop reads CASSPYRTGYNEQFF. The CDR3 DNA follows: TGTGCCAGCAGCCCCTACAGGACAGGGTACAATGAGCAGTTCTTC. Full variable domain (rest looked up from reference TRBV14 and TRBJ2-1): EAGVTQFPSHSVIEKGQTVTLRCDPISGHDNLYWYRRVMGKEIKFLLHFVKESKQDESGMPNNRFLAERTGGTYSTLKVQPAELEDSGVYFCASSPYRTGYNEQFFGPGTRLTVL.

This chain uses TRBV5-4 with TRBJ2-7; TRBD1 or TRBD2 may be the D gene (5 bases each). The CDR3 is 16 amino acids. Germline V lookup: CDR1 SGHNT, CDR2 YYREEE (reference sequence). V dropped 0 bases and J dropped 3 bases, with 16 bases sitting between them. The CDR3 DNA is TGTGCCAGCAGCTTGGCAGGGACCCCTGGAGGCTACGAGCAGTACTTC. Its translation: CASSLAGTPGGYEQYF. Variable domain in full (rest from reference TRBV5-4 and TRBJ2-7): ETGVTQSPTHLIKTRGQQVTLRCSSQSGHNTVSWYQQALGQGPQFIFQYYREEENGRGNFPPRFSGLQFPNYSSELNVNALELDDSALYLCASSLAGTPGGYEQYFGPGTRLTVT.

This rearrangement joins TRBV20-1 to TRBJ2-7; 7 nucleotides match TRBD1. From germline, CDR1 is DFQATT and CDR2 SNEGSKA (reference sequence). The CDR3 has 13 residues. V lost 3 bases, J lost 4 bases, and 6 bases stayed unmatched. This CDR3 is CSARPQGEYEQYF. The CDR3 coding sequence is TGCAGTGCTAGGCCCCAGGGGGAGTACGAGCAGTACTTC.

The V gene is TRBV3-1, the J gene TRBJ2-7; no reliable D call. Germline lookup yields CDR1 LGHDT and CDR2 YNNKEL (reference sequence). With 0 bases removed from V and 0 bases from J, the gap between germline ends came to 6 bases. The CDR3 contains 14 residues. DNA for the CDR3: TGTGCCAGCAGCCAAGATCCCCTCTCCTACGAGCAGTACTTC. Residues: CASSQDPLSYEQYF.

This clonotype was seen just once. The chain has TRBV30 and TRBJ2-1, with D tentatively TRBD2 (5 bases). Deletions cut 4 bases from V and 4 bases from J, with 11 bases between. The CDR3 sequence is 13 residues long. Germline-derived CDR1 and CDR2 are GTSNPN and SVGIG (reference sequence). CDR3 nucleotide sequence: TGTGCCTGGACCCAGACTACTTACAATGAGCAGTTCTTC. Its protein is CAWTQTTYNEQFF. The whole variable domain, remainder taken from reference TRBV30 and TRBJ2-1, is SQTIHQWPATLVQPVGSPLSLECTVEGTSNPNLYWYRQAAGRGLQLLFYSVGIGQISSEVPQNLSASRPQDRQFILSSKKLLLSDSGFYLCAWTQTTYNEQFFGPGTRLTVL.

The rearrangement uses TRBV7-2 and TRBJ2-1, with 10 bases fitting TRBD1. The germline gives CDR1 SGHTA, CDR2 FQGNSA. The CDR3 loop spans 16 amino acids. V was pared by 3 bases and J by 5 bases, with 7 bases of the junction left unmatched. CDR3 in DNA: TGTGCCAGCAGCTTCCCCGGGACAGGGGACCACAATGAGCAGTTCTTC. Its protein product is CASSFPGTGDHNEQFF. Supplemented by reference TRBV7-2 and TRBJ2-1, the full variable domain reads GAGVSQSPSNKVTEKGKDVELRCDPISGHTALYWYRQSLGQGLEFLIYFQGNSAPDKSGLPSDRFSAERTGGSVSTLTIQRTQQEDSAVYLCASSFPGTGDHNEQFFGPGTRLTVL.

The count of this clonotype is one. V is TRBV30 and J is TRBJ1-1; D not certain. Germline-derived CDR1 and CDR2 are GTSNPN and SVGIG (reference sequence). The CDR3 covers 11 residues. Deletions cut 5 bases from V and 7 bases from J, with 11 bases between. The CDR3 sequence: CAWGGIGEAFF. CDR3 sequence (DNA): TGTGCCTGGGGAGGGATCGGTGAAGCTTTCTTT.

The gene calls are TRBV28 and TRBJ2-7, with TRBD2 matching 10 bases. The junction had 10 bases not matched to a gene; V was cut back by 6 bases and J by 5 bases. Germline-derived CDR1 and CDR2 are MDHEN and SYDVKM. This CDR3 region has 15 residues. The DNA of the CDR3 is TGTGCCAGCAGGACCCCCAGCGGGAGGGCCCACGAGCAGTACTTC. Amino acids: CASRTPSGRAHEQYF. Using reference TRBV28 and TRBJ2-7 for the parts outside the CDR3, the full variable domain is DVKVTQSSRYLVKRTGEKVFLECVQDMDHENMFWYRQDPGLGLRLIYFSYDVKMKEKGDIPEGYSVSREKKERFSLILESASTNQTSMYLCASRTPSGRAHEQYFGPGTRLTVT.

The chain combines TRBV7-8 with TRBJ1-4; D perhaps matches TRBD1 (5 bases). The CDR3 sequence is 15 residues long. Trimming shortened V by 5 bases and J by 2 bases, and 12 bases separated the two germline ends. Per the germline V gene, CDR1 is SGHVS and CDR2 is FQNEAQ. The CDR3 spells CASSPNRRTNEKLFF. In nucleotides, the CDR3 is TGTGCCAGCAGCCCGAACAGGCGTACTAATGAAAAACTGTTTTTT.

The chain employs TRBV15 and TRBJ2-7; D is ambiguous. This CDR3 region has 13 residues. Per germline, CDR1 LNHNV and CDR2 YYDKDF (reference sequence). V dropped 0 bases and J dropped 6 bases, with 9 bases sitting between them. CDR3 DNA sequence: TGTGCCACCAGCAGAGACCTCTTGAGCGAGCAGTACTTC. Protein sequence: CATSRDLLSEQYF. Using reference TRBV15 and TRBJ2-7 for the parts outside the CDR3, the full variable domain is DAMVIQNPRYQVTQFGKPVTLSCSQTLNHNVMYWYQQKSSQAPKLLFHYYDKDFNNEADTPDNFQSRRPNTSFCFLDIRSPGLGDTAMYLCATSRDLLSEQYFGPGTRLTVT.

The chain links TRBV12-3 or TRBV12-4 to TRBJ1-1; D is perhaps TRBD1 (5 bases). V was shortened by 3 bases and J by 0 bases, with 8 bases between the two germline ends. The CDR3 spans 14 residues. The CDR3 coding sequence is TGTGCCAGCAGTTTGGGGGGAATGAACACTGAAGCTTTCTTT. It is translated as CASSLGGMNTEAFF.